The source of this TCR beta chain is a study of blood T cell repertoires in COVID-19 (dated by TCRdb to about 2020). Regarding the research as a whole: Samples covering the acute and convalescent phases of COVID-19 were provided by collaborators in the United States, Italy and Spain. The prospective study material was composed of cDNA or gDNA derived from T cells, B-cell-depleted T cells, or PBMCs. The dataset comprised deeply sampled blood TCRbeta repertoires from subjects exposed to, actively infected with, or recovered from COVID-19. The repertoires were released in a freely available public database intended as a resource for research on the immune response to SARS-CoV-2. The samples were drawn from the first 160 participants of the ongoing ImmuneRACE study and from 1,254 subjects provided by 6 global collaborators. A de-identified subject ID, COVID-19 status, age in years and sex were almost always included in the sample metadata. Where available, HLA class I and class II types were taken from metadata supplied by the sample provider and were not determined by assay-based typing. Overall study results and their limits: Clinical and demographic metadata were provided uncurated, with the amount varying by source and participant.

TCRbeta CDR3 regions were amplified from genomic DNA by means of the immunoSEQ Assay, a bias-controlled multiplex PCR. The paper's data handling went like this. Nucleated cell counts per sample were estimated from amplification of reference gene primers within the assay. To quantify the absolute abundance of each unique TCRbeta CDR3 rearrangement, sequence reads were collapsed and filtered. Productive Simpson clonality was computed per sample as the square root of Simpson's diversity index over productive rearrangements. TCRdb mirrors the immuneACCESS table, restricted to in-frame sequences. Some clones are absent from its copies; in checked studies, under half trace to an unresolved V gene, and the reason for the others is unknown. D and trimming come from the DNA, and the V and J calls and clone size come from that table. Here the sample has roughly 120,000 clones; around 88% occur a single time. The biggest ten clones account for around 5% of the sample.

Notes on this clone: The specificity of this receptor is unknown. Base qualities are not recorded, but no much larger clone differs from it by a single base.

Collaborating institutions collected whole blood in K2EDTA tubes following their own protocols. Collaborator samples were shipped for TCRbeta analysis as frozen whole blood, isolated PBMCs, or DNA extracted from either sample type. Source material: peripheral blood. The sequence came from a human donor in a cohort sampled during active COVID-19.

This receptor has the CDR3 CASSRQVLAGGSNEQFF. The base sequence is TGTGCCAGTAGTAGGCAGGTACTAGCGGGAGGGTCCAATGAGCAGTTCTTC. This sequence uses TRBV19 and TRBJ2-1, and TRBD2 aligns with 13 junction nucleotides. Reading from cysteine to phenylalanine, the CDR3 counts 17 amino acids. The sequence is cut down to CDR3 DNA, 51 bases in frame from base 1. V and J are trimmed by 4 bases and 6 bases, and the gene matches miss 9 bases of the junction. CDR1 and CDR2 are drawn from the germline V gene (reference sequence): LNHDA, SQIVND.